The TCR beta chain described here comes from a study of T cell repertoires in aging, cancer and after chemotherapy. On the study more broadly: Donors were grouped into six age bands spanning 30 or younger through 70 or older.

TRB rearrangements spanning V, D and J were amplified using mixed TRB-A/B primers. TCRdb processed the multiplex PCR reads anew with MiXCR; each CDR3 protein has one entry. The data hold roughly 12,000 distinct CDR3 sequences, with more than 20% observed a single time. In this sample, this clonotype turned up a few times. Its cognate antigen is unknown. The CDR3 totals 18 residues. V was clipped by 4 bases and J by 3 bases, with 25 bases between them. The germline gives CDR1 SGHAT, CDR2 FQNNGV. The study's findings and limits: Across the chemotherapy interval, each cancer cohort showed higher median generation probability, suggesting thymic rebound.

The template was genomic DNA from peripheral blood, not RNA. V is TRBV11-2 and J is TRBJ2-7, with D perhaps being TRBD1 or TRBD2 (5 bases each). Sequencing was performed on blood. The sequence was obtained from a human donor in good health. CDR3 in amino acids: CASSSEPLYSRGSYEQYF. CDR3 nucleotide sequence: TGTGCCAGCAGCTCGGAGCCTCTTTACTCTCGGGGCAGCTACGAGCAGTACTTC.